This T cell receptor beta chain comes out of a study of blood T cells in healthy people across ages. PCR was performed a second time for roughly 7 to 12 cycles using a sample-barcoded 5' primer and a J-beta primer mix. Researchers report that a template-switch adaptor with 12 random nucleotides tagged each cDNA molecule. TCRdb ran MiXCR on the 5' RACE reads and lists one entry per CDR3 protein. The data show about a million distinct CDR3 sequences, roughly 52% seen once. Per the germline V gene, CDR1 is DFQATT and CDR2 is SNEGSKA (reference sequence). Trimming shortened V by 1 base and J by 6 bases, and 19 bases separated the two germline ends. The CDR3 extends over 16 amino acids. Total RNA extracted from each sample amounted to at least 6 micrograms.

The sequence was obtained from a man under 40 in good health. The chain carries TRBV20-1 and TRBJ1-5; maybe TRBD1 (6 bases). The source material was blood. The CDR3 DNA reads TGCAGTGCTAGAGCGGGACAATCGATTTGGAGTCAGCCCCAGCATTTT. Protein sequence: CSARAGQSIWSQPQHF.